This record covers a single T cell receptor beta chain. The antigen remains undetermined. PBMCs were obtained from over 8.5 ml fresh peripheral blood. This sample is drawn from a study of T cells in Graves' hyperthyroidism and ophthalmopathy. About the study: Peripheral blood specimens were obtained at initial diagnosis, prior to any treatment. Study-wide findings and caveats: Most thyroid clonotypes with frequency above 0.001 were detected in blood.

The length of the CDR3 is 13 residues. From germline, CDR1 is SGDLS and CDR2 YYNGEE. V lost 4 bases and J lost 6; bases outside the gene matches: 3. Using RNA transcripts as the source, TCR beta CDR3 regions were amplified. Carried out on the TCR CDR3, a first-round RT-PCR used the HTBI primer set. TCRdb reprocessed the multiplex PCR reads via MiXCR and lists one record per CDR3 protein. The table lists 300,000 to 400,000 distinct CDR3 sequences, roughly 18% of them singletons, with 40% in the top ten. The TCR sequence derives from a man aged 18 to 30 with Graves' ophthalmopathy. Sequencing was carried out using blood. The chain has TRBV9 and TRBJ1-3; 8 bases are a match to TRBD1. The CDR3, as DNA: TGTGCCAGCAGCCTGGACAGGGCAAACACCATATATTTT. The encoded protein is CASSLDRANTIYF.